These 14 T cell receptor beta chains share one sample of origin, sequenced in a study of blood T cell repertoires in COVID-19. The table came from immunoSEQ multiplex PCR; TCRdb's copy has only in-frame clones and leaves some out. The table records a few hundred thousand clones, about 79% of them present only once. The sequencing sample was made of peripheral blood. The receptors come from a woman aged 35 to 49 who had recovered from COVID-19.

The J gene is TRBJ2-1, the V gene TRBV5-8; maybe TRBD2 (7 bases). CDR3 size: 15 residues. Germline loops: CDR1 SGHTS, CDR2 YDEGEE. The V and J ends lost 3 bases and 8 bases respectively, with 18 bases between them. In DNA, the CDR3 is TGTGCCAGCAGCTCCGGAGGGAGGGGGTGGGATGAGCAGTTCTTC. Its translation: CASSSGGRGWDEQFF. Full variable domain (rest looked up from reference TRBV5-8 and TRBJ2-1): EAGVTQSPTHLIKTRGQQATLRCSPISGHTSVYWYQQALGLGLQFLLWYDEGEERNRGNFPPRFSGRQFPNYSSELNVNALELEDSALYLCASSSGGRGWDEQFFGPGTRLTVL.

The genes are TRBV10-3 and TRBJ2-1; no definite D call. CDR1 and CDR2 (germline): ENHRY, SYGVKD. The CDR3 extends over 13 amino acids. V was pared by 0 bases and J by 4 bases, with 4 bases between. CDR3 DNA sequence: TGTGCCATCAGTGAGTCCCGTTACAATGAGCAGTTCTTC. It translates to CAISESRYNEQFF.

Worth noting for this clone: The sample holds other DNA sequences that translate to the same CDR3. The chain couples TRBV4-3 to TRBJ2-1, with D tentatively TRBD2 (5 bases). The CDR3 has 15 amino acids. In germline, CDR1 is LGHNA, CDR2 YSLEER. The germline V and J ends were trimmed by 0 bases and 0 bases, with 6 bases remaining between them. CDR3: CASSQDRGSYNEQFF. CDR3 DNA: TGCGCCAGCAGCCAAGATCGGGGCTCCTACAATGAGCAGTTCTTC.

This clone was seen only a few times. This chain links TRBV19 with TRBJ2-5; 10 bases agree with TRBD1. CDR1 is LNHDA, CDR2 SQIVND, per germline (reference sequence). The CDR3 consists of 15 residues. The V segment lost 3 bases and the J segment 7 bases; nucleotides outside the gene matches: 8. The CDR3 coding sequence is TGTGCCAGTAGTATCGGGACAGGGGTGCTGGTGACCCAGTACTTC. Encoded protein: CASSIGTGVLVTQYF.

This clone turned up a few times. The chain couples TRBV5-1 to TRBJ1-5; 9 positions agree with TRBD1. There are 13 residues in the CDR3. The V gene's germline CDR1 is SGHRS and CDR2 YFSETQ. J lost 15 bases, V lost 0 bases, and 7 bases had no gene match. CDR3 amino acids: CASSLGQGEEWHF. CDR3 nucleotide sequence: TGCGCCAGCAGCTTGGGACAGGGGGAGGAATGGCATTTT.

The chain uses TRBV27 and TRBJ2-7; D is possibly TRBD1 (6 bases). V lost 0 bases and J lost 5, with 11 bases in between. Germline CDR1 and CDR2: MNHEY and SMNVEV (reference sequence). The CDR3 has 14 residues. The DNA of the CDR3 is TGTGCCAGCAGTTTATCTGGGACAACCCACGAGCAGTACTTC. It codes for CASSLSGTTHEQYF.

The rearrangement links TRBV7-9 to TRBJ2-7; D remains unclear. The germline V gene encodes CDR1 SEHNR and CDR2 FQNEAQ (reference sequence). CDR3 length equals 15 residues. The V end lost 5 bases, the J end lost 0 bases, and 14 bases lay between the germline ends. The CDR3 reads CASSPPSPSSYEQYF. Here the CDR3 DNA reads TGTGCCAGCAGCCCTCCTTCGCCTAGCTCCTACGAGCAGTACTTC.

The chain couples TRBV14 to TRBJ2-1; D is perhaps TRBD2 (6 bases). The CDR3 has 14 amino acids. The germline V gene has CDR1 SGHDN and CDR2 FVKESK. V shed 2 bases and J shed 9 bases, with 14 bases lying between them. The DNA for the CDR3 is TGTGCCAGCAGCCAAATTAGGGAGGTCAGTGAGCAGTTCTTC. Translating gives CASSQIREVSEQFF.

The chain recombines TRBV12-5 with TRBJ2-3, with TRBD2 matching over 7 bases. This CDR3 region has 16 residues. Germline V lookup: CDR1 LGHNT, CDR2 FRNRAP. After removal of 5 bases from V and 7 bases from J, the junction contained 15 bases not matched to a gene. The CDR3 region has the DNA TGTGCTAGTGGTCCATTATGGGGGGGGAGAAGGAATACGCAGTATTTT. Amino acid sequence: CASGPLWGGRRNTQYF.

The CDR3 DNA is TGTGCCAGCAAATTGCCGGTTCGGGACGAGCAGTACTTC. It codes for CASKLPVRDEQYF. The rearrangement uses TRBV6-5 and TRBJ2-7, with D uncertain. The germline V gene encodes CDR1 MNHEY and CDR2 SVGAGI. The germline V and J ends were trimmed by 7 bases and 5 bases, with 15 bases remaining between them. This CDR3 spans 13 amino acids.

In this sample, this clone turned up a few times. CDR3 coding DNA: TGCGCCAGCAGCTTTATTGGACAGACAGGAAACACCATATATTTT. Translation: CASSFIGQTGNTIYF. This chain links TRBV5-1 with TRBJ1-3, with D perhaps matching TRBD1 (6 bases). This CDR3 has 15 residues. Trimming left V 2 bases short and J 4 bases short, with 13 bases between. CDR1 is SGHRS and CDR2 is YFSETQ in the germline V gene.

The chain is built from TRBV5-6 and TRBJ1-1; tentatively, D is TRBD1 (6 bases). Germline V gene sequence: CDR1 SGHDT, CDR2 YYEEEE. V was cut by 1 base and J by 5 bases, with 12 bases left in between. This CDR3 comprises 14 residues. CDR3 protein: CASSLLLGGTEAFF. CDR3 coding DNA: TGTGCCAGCAGCTTGTTATTAGGGGGAACTGAAGCTTTCTTT.

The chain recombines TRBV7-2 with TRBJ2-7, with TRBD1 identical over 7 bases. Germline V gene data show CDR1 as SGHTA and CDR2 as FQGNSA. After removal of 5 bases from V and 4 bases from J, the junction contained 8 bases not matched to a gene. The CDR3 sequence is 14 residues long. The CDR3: CASSGDSSSYEQYF. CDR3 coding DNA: TGTGCCAGCAGCGGGGACAGCTCCTCATACGAGCAGTACTTC.

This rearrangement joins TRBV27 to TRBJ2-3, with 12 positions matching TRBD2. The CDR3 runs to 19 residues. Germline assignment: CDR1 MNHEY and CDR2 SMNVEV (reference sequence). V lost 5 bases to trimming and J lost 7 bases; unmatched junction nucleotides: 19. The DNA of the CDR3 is TGTGCCAGCAGTCCTGCCCCTCATAGACTAGCGGGGGCAGGGCATACGCAGTATTTT. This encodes CASSPAPHRLAGAGHTQYF.